The T cell receptor beta chain under discussion was sequenced for a study of blood T cell repertoires in COVID-19. Turning to the study itself: The analysed material was cDNA or gDNA that came from T cells, B-cell-depleted T cells, or PBMCs.

The CDR3 is made up of 14 amino acids. Germline loops: CDR1 MNHEY, CDR2 SVGAGI. V was trimmed by 5 bases and J by 1 base, leaving 11 bases between them. Clones were read by immunoSEQ multiplex PCR, and TCRdb kept only the in-frame ones, dropping some. The sample carries about 30,000 clones, about 91% recorded once. The sequence came from a human donor in a cohort sampled during active COVID-19. This chain uses TRBV6-5 with TRBJ1-1, with a weak D call TRBD1 (6 bases). Source material: peripheral blood. The CDR3 reads CASSRRGGNTEAFF. The CDR3 DNA reads as TGTGCCAGCAGTCGTCGAGGGGGGAACACTGAAGCTTTCTTT.